The following is a TCR beta chain sequence with its context. CDR3 size: 16 residues. Germline V gives CDR1 SGDLS, CDR2 YYNGEE. J was trimmed by 3 bases and V by 0 bases; bases with no gene match: 6. How the authors handled the data: Estimation of nucleated cell counts was performed using reference gene primer amplification. Method: immunoSEQ multiplex PCR; TCRdb's copy keeps in-frame clones and lacks some. V and J calls and clone size are given by that table; D and trimming were obtained from the DNA. This table holds 150,000 to 200,000 clones, about 86% found once. This sample stems from a study of blood T cell repertoires in COVID-19. As for the study in general: The United States, Italy and Spain supplied acute and convalescent COVID-19 samples. T cells, B-cell-depleted T cells, or PBMCs supplied cDNA or gDNA.

V gene TRBV9 combines with J gene TRBJ1-3; 7 positions match TRBD1. The receptor's source is a man aged 55 to 69 with acute or convalescent COVID-19. The sample consisted of peripheral blood. The CDR3 loop is CASSVGQGVFGNTIYF. CDR3 nucleotides: TGTGCCAGCAGCGTAGGCCAGGGGGTATTTGGAAACACCATATATTTT.